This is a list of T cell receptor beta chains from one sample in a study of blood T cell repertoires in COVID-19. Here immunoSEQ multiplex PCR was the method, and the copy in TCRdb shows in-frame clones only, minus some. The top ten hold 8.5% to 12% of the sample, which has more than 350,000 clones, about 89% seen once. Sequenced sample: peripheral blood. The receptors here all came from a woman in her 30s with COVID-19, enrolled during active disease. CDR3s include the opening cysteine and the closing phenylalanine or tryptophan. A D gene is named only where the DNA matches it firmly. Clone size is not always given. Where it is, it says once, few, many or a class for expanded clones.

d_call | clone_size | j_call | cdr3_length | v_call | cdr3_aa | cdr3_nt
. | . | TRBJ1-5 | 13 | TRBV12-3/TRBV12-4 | CASSLALNQPQHF | TGTGCCAGCAGTTTAGCCCTGAATCAGCCCCAGCATTTT
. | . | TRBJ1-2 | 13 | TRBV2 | CASRDNSNYGYTF | TGTGCCAGCAGGGACAACTCCAACTATGGCTACACCTTC
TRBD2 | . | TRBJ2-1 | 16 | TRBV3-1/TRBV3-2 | CASSLRTSGSVNEQFF | TGTGCCAGCAGCCTCAGGACTAGCGGGAGTGTGAATGAGCAGTTCTTC
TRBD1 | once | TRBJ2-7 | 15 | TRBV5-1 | CASSIGQASSYEQYF | TGCGCCAGCAGCATCGGACAGGCGAGCTCCTACGAGCAGTACTTC
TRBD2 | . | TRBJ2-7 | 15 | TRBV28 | CASSHRLAGVGEQYF | TGTGCCAGCAGCCACCGACTAGCGGGAGTGGGAGAGCAGTACTTC
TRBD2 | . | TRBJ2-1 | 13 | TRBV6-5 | CGAGRTPRNEQFF | TGTGGGGCCGGGAGGACCCCCCGCAATGAGCAGTTCTTC
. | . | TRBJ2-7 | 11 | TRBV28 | CASSSGYEQYF | TGTGCCAGCAGTTCAGGGTACGAGCAGTACTTC
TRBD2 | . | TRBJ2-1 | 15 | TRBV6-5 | CASRRAGGIGNEQFF | TGTGCCAGCAGACGAGCGGGAGGGATTGGCAATGAGCAGTTCTTC
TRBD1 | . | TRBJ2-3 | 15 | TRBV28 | CASTTTGKGADTQYF | TGTGCCAGCACCACGACAGGGAAGGGTGCAGATACGCAGTATTTT
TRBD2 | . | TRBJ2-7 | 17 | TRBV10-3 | CAISESDSGSGSYEQYF | TGTGCCATCAGTGAGTCGGATAGCGGGAGTGGTTCTTACGAGCAGTACTTC
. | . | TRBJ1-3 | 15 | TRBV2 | CASGADTIAGNTIYF | TGTGCCAGCGGGGCGGACACTATCGCTGGAAACACCATATATTTT